The rows below give T cell receptor beta chains drawn from one sample of a study of graft-versus-host responses after intestinal transplantation. These TCRs' antigens remain unknown. Using immunoSEQ multiplex PCR, the repertoire was profiled, and TCRdb retains in-frame clones only, with some absent. The sample carries tens of thousands of clones, approximately 90% recorded once. Specimen: unstimulated CD8+ T cells sorted from spleen or lymph node cells, collected before transplant. These receptor sequences come from a human donor who was the organ donor for an intestinal transplant. CDR3s include the opening cysteine and the closing phenylalanine or tryptophan. A D gene is named only where the DNA matches it firmly. Where a row states a size, it is once, few, many or the class of an expanded clone; other rows omit it.

j_call v_call d_call clone_size cdr3_nt cdr3_aa
TRBJ1-2 TRBV5-6 . . TGTGCCAGCAGCTTGGATTTGCGGCGGGATGGCTACACCTTC CASSLDLRRDGYTF
TRBJ2-7 TRBV6-5 TRBD2 . TGTGCCAGCAGTTGGACTAGCGGGGGCTACGAGCAGTACTTC CASSWTSGGYEQYF
TRBJ1-2 TRBV6-5 TRBD1 . TGTGCCAGCAGTAACCTGCCTTTGACAGGGGATGGCTACACCTTC CASSNLPLTGDGYTF
TRBJ2-2 TRBV7-6 . . TGTGCCAGCAGCCCGAGGGAAACCGGGGAGCTGTTTTTT CASSPRETGELFF
TRBJ1-1 TRBV5-6 . . TGTGCCAGCAGCTTGGATACGGTGTTGGGAGAAGCTTTCTTT CASSLDTVLGEAFF
TRBJ2-7 TRBV4-1 TRBD2 . TGCGCCAGCAGCCCCGAGACTAGCGGGAGCTCCTACGAGCAGTACTTC CASSPETSGSSYEQYF
TRBJ1-2 TRBV7-2 TRBD1 . TGTGCCAGCAGCTTAGCGACAGGGGCGTCTTGGGGCTATGGCTACACCTTC CASSLATGASWGYGYTF
TRBJ2-2 TRBV28 . . TGTGCCAGCAGTTTATGGGCAGGCACCGGGGAGCTGTTTTTT CASSLWAGTGELFF
TRBJ2-7 TRBV2 TRBD1 . TGTGCCACCTCGACAGGGGGCTCCTACGAGCAGTACTTC CATSTGGSYEQYF
TRBJ1-1 TRBV7-9 . . TGTGCCAGCAGCTTACAGGCGACACTCGGTGACACTGAAGCTTTCTTT CASSLQATLGDTEAFF
TRBJ2-7 TRBV7-6 TRBD1 once TGTGCCAGCAGCCCCGATCCGGGACAGGGTTACGAGCAGTACTTC CASSPDPGQGYEQYF
TRBJ2-7 TRBV7-3 TRBD2 . TGTGCCAGCAGCCCTACTAGCGGGGACTACGAGCAGTACTTC CASSPTSGDYEQYF
TRBJ2-7 TRBV6-1 . . TGTGCCAGCAGCCCGACAGGGAGGAACGAGCAGTACTTC CASSPTGRNEQYF
TRBJ2-3 TRBV7-8 . . TGTGCCAGCAGCGCACTCACAGATACGCAGTATTTT CASSALTDTQYF
TRBJ1-2 TRBV5-4 . . TGTGCCACCAATCCGGGAGGGGAGCTCGGCTACACCTTC CATNPGGELGYTF
TRBJ2-7 TRBV14 . . TGTGCCATCCCGATGGGGGGCGAGCAGTACTTC CAIPMGGEQYF
TRBJ1-5 TRBV6-5 . . TGTGCCAGCAGTTCGACAGAGTATAGCAATCAGCCCCAGCATTTT CASSSTEYSNQPQHF
TRBJ1-3 TRBV19 TRBD1 . TGTGCCAGTAGTTGGGACAGCTCTGGAAACACCATATATTTT CASSWDSSGNTIYF
TRBJ2-7 TRBV7-3 TRBD2 . TGTGCCAGCAGCCAATGGGGGGGCTACGAGCAGTACTTC CASSQWGGYEQYF
TRBJ2-1 TRBV9 TRBD2 . TGTGCCAGCAGCGTAGAGGGACTAGCGGGAGCGGGGTCCTACAATGAGCAGTTCTTC CASSVEGLAGAGSYNEQFF
TRBJ2-1 TRBV2 TRBD1 . TGTGCCAGCAGTGAAGGGACAGGGGGCTTGAATGAGCAGTTCTTC CASSEGTGGLNEQFF
TRBJ2-1 TRBV6-5 . . TGTGCCAGCGGGCTAAGTCAAACCTACAATGAGCAGTTCTTC CASGLSQTYNEQFF
TRBJ2-7 TRBV7-9 . once TGTGCCAGCAGCTTAAGTCGCAGGGACTCCTTCTACGAGCAGTACTTC CASSLSRRDSFYEQYF
TRBJ2-3 TRBV2 . . TGTGCCAGCAGCCCCGTCGGGACTAGCACAGATACGCAGTATTTT CASSPVGTSTDTQYF
TRBJ2-7 TRBV5-4 . . TGTGCCAGCAGCTTTTGGGGGGTCTGGGACGAGCAGTACTTC CASSFWGVWDEQYF
TRBJ1-5 TRBV19 . . TGTGCCAGTAGCCTCGCAGGGGATAGCAATCAGCCCCAGCATTTT CASSLAGDSNQPQHF
TRBJ2-2 TRBV2 . . TGTGCCAATGGTGCGGAGAACACCGGGGAGCTGTTTTTT CANGAENTGELFF
TRBJ2-2 TRBV28 TRBD2 once TGTGCCAGCAGCCCAGGACTAGCGGGAGATCAGACCGGGGAGCTGTTTTTT CASSPGLAGDQTGELFF
TRBJ1-1 TRBV11-2 . once TGTGCCAGCAGCTTAGGGTATGGCGGGAACACTGAAGCTTTCTTT CASSLGYGGNTEAFF
TRBJ1-2 TRBV19 . . TGTGCCAGTAGTAAGGCAGCGGGTAGTGGCTACACCTTC CASSKAAGSGYTF
TRBJ2-7 TRBV6-1 TRBD1 . TGTGCCAGCAGTGAGAAATCCGGGACAGGGGACTACGAGCAGTACTTC CASSEKSGTGDYEQYF
TRBJ2-3 TRBV9 . . TGTGCCAGCACCTCACAAGAAGATACGCAGTATTTT CASTSQEDTQYF
TRBJ1-1 TRBV7-3 . . TGTGCCAGCAGTTTCCTCCCGGGGACTGAAGCTTTCTTT CASSFLPGTEAFF
TRBJ2-1 TRBV2 TRBD2 . TGTGCCAGCAGGGGACTAGATGAGCAGTTCTTC CASRGLDEQFF
TRBJ2-2 TRBV6-5 . . TGTGCCAGCAGCCTCCAGGATACCTCCACCGGGGAGCTGTTTTTT CASSLQDTSTGELFF
TRBJ2-1 TRBV10-1 TRBD2 . TGCGCCAGCAGTGCGGGAGGACCGGTCTACAATGAGCAGTTCTTC CASSAGGPVYNEQFF
TRBJ1-1 TRBV5-6 . . TGTGCCAGCAGCTTCTCGCTGGGACACTGGAACACTGAAGCTTTCTTT CASSFSLGHWNTEAFF
TRBJ1-5 TRBV14 . once TGTGCCAGCAGCCAAGAGCCCCGTAGGGTCCATCAGCCCCAGCATTTT CASSQEPRRVHQPQHF
TRBJ2-7 TRBV9 . . TGTGCCAGCAGCGTAGAAGCGGCCTCCTACGAGCAGTACTTC CASSVEAASYEQYF
TRBJ2-7 TRBV4-1 . . TGCGCCAGCAGCCAAGATACCGGGGGTGGGTACGAGCAGTACTTC CASSQDTGGGYEQYF
TRBJ2-3 TRBV6-1 . few TGTGCCAGCAGTGAATGGGCGGGTAGCACAGATACGCAGTATTTT CASSEWAGSTDTQYF
TRBJ2-5 TRBV25-1 . . TGTGCCAGCAGCCCCCTTCAGCCCGGAGAGACCCAGTACTTC CASSPLQPGETQYF
TRBJ1-1 TRBV6-4 . . TGTGCCAGCAGTTTTGACAAGAACACTGAAGCTTTCTTT CASSFDKNTEAFF
TRBJ2-5 TRBV5-6 TRBD2 . TGTGCCAGCAGCTTGGGTACAGCGGGGGGAGGAGGGACCCAGTACTTC CASSLGTAGGGGTQYF
TRBJ1-3 TRBV4-2 . . TGTGCCAGCAGCCAAGGCCTACTTCTTAGTCTCGGAAACACCATATATTTT CASSQGLLLSLGNTIYF
TRBJ1-1 TRBV28 . . TGTGCCAGCAGTTATAACAGGGTATTTACTGAAGCTTTCTTT CASSYNRVFTEAFF
TRBJ1-5 TRBV4-1 TRBD1 once TGCGCCAGCAGCCAACAAACAGGGGGGAATCAGCCCCAGCATTTT CASSQQTGGNQPQHF
TRBJ2-3 TRBV19 TRBD2 once TGTGCCAGTAGTAGGGGGACTAGCTCGGCGGATACGCAGTATTTT CASSRGTSSADTQYF
TRBJ1-1 TRBV27 . few TGTGCCAGCAGACCCCAGGGGACTGAAGCTTTCTTT CASRPQGTEAFF
TRBJ2-7 TRBV10-3 TRBD1 once TGTGCCATCAGTGACCCGAAGCCGGGACAGGGGGCCCTCGAGCAGTACTTC CAISDPKPGQGALEQYF
TRBJ1-5 TRBV19 . . TGTGCCAGCTCTACCTGGGGCTCCGGGAGTCAGCCCCAGCATTTT CASSTWGSGSQPQHF
TRBJ2-3 TRBV5-1 TRBD2 . TGCGCCAGCAGCTTGGAAGGTAGCGGGGGGATCACAGATACGCAGTATTTT CASSLEGSGGITDTQYF
TRBJ1-1 TRBV5-1 TRBD1 . TGCGCCAGCAGCGCCGGCAGGGGGGGCACTGAAGCTTTCTTT CASSAGRGGTEAFF